A selection of T cell receptor beta chains follows, all from one sample in a study of beta chain features in type 1 diabetes. Profiled with immunoSEQ multiplex PCR; TCRdb holds only in-frame clones, not every one. This table holds about 180,000 clones, around 8% found once. The sequenced material came from central memory CD4+ T cells from blood. The receptors were gathered from a woman aged 40 to 50 with type 1 diabetes. The CDR3 runs from the conserved cysteine through the conserved F or W. Fields, in order: CDR3 protein, clone size, V gene, J gene, CDR3 length. A row's size may be missing; if present it is once, few, many or a size class.

CDR3aa: CAWSVRSRLLTDTQYF
abundance: .
v_gene: TRBV30
j_gene: TRBJ2-3
len: 16

CDR3aa: CAIKGGDVAYGYTF
abundance: few
v_gene: TRBV10-3
j_gene: TRBJ1-2
len: 14

CDR3aa: CASSLTGGNEQYF
abundance: few
v_gene: TRBV5-6
j_gene: TRBJ2-7
len: 13

CDR3aa: CASSLVGSSGANVLTF
abundance: .
v_gene: TRBV5-1
j_gene: TRBJ2-6
len: 16

CDR3aa: CASRRQGAAFF
abundance: many
v_gene: TRBV6-5
j_gene: TRBJ1-1
len: 11

CDR3aa: CASSLFTVSYEQYF
abundance: many
v_gene: TRBV7-8
j_gene: TRBJ2-7
len: 14

CDR3aa: CSVGKTAQGEQFF
abundance: few
v_gene: TRBV29-1
j_gene: TRBJ2-1
len: 13

CDR3aa: CASSPLTGGKNNEQFF
abundance: .
v_gene: TRBV19
j_gene: TRBJ2-1
len: 16

CDR3aa: CASSPPGEGRKPF
abundance: .
v_gene: TRBV7-9
j_gene: TRBJ1-2
len: 13

CDR3aa: CASSVTGFGQYF
abundance: .
v_gene: TRBV5-4
j_gene: TRBJ2-7
len: 12

CDR3aa: CASSPETSSFYEQYF
abundance: many
v_gene: TRBV4-3
j_gene: TRBJ2-7
len: 15

CDR3aa: CASTDSGGGGAGETQYF
abundance: .
v_gene: TRBV28
j_gene: TRBJ2-5
len: 17

CDR3aa: CATQGTGEYEQYF
abundance: few
v_gene: TRBV27
j_gene: TRBJ2-7
len: 13

CDR3aa: CASSVEAQGNSPLHF
abundance: few
v_gene: TRBV9
j_gene: TRBJ1-6
len: 15

CDR3aa: CASSEYRGETQYF
abundance: .
v_gene: TRBV7-2
j_gene: TRBJ2-5
len: 13

CDR3aa: CASSLDMETQYF
abundance: few
v_gene: TRBV7-9
j_gene: TRBJ2-5
len: 12

CDR3aa: CASSPVTGNAYNSPLHF
abundance: few
v_gene: TRBV11-1
j_gene: TRBJ1-6
len: 17

CDR3aa: CASSDGTNPYEQYF
abundance: many
v_gene: TRBV5-4
j_gene: TRBJ2-7
len: 14

CDR3aa: CASSPSDRTKNIQYF
abundance: few
v_gene: TRBV5-1
j_gene: TRBJ2-4
len: 15

CDR3aa: CASSSGQGGPAGAFF
abundance: few
v_gene: TRBV28
j_gene: TRBJ1-1
len: 15

CDR3aa: CASSSGQLVETQYF
abundance: few
v_gene: TRBV6-6
j_gene: TRBJ2-5
len: 14

CDR3aa: CASSTRTEGYTF
abundance: few
v_gene: TRBV5-4
j_gene: TRBJ1-2
len: 12

CDR3aa: CASSQDRGKAGDDYGYTF
abundance: .
v_gene: TRBV4-3
j_gene: TRBJ1-2
len: 18

CDR3aa: CASSEGSGIYEQYF
abundance: .
v_gene: TRBV6-1
j_gene: TRBJ2-7
len: 14

CDR3aa: CASSSGLADYNEQFF
abundance: .
v_gene: TRBV5-1
j_gene: TRBJ2-1
len: 15

CDR3aa: CASSQGDIYNEQFF
abundance: few
v_gene: TRBV4-3
j_gene: TRBJ2-1
len: 14

CDR3aa: CASSQGPLLTDTQYF
abundance: few
v_gene: TRBV4-1
j_gene: TRBJ2-3
len: 15

CDR3aa: CASSVDGWNSPLHF
abundance: .
v_gene: TRBV9
j_gene: TRBJ1-6
len: 14

CDR3aa: CASSHLAGGRDEQFF
abundance: .
v_gene: TRBV4-3
j_gene: TRBJ2-1
len: 15

CDR3aa: CASSSQGRETQYF
abundance: .
v_gene: TRBV7-2
j_gene: TRBJ2-5
len: 13

CDR3aa: CASSFSQPGSREQYF
abundance: .
v_gene: TRBV5-1
j_gene: TRBJ2-7
len: 15

CDR3aa: CASRASSGANVLTF
abundance: few
v_gene: TRBV6-6
j_gene: TRBJ2-6
len: 14

CDR3aa: CASSAGPNTEAFF
abundance: few
v_gene: TRBV7-3
j_gene: TRBJ1-1
len: 13

CDR3aa: CASSGDRVSEAFF
abundance: .
v_gene: TRBV7-2
j_gene: TRBJ1-1
len: 13

CDR3aa: CASSLADGAQSDTQYF
abundance: few
v_gene: TRBV5-4
j_gene: TRBJ2-3
len: 16

CDR3aa: CASSPSRAGEAFF
abundance: .
v_gene: TRBV5-8
j_gene: TRBJ1-1
len: 13

CDR3aa: CASSPGQGRNGYTF
abundance: .
v_gene: TRBV7-2
j_gene: TRBJ1-2
len: 14

CDR3aa: CASSLGASGGQETQYF
abundance: few
v_gene: TRBV7-9
j_gene: TRBJ2-5
len: 16

CDR3aa: CSALPGLSGETQYF
abundance: few
v_gene: TRBV29-1
j_gene: TRBJ2-5
len: 14

CDR3aa: CASSVGTGYETQYF
abundance: few
v_gene: TRBV9
j_gene: TRBJ2-5
len: 14

CDR3aa: CASSMFEDGELFF
abundance: many
v_gene: TRBV11-2
j_gene: TRBJ2-2
len: 13